This TCR beta chain originates from a study of shared T cell receptors in the human thymus. The CDR3 sequence is 19 residues long. The junction had 14 bases not matched to a gene; V was cut back by 5 bases and J by 1 base. Per the germline V gene, CDR1 is SNHLY and CDR2 is FYNNEI. Clones were sequenced by immunoSEQ multiplex PCR, and TCRdb holds only the in-frame ones, with some missing. The sample yields about 730,000 clones, 80% to 90% seen once. The same sample was also used in a study of human thymus T cells. That source notes: Healthy Finnish infants undergoing corrective surgery for congenital heart defects provided the donor material. Thymic and blood repertoires appeared to carry a bias in their V and J gene usage. Highly overlapping thymic repertoires in unrelated individuals were reported by related research.

The sample was thymocytes. The chain has TRBV2 and TRBJ2-3, with 11 bases identical to TRBD1. The sequence derives from a girl less than two years old with a congenital heart defect. In DNA form, the CDR3 reads TGTGCCAGCAGTTGGACAGGGGGCCGCCTGAACGCGGGCACAGATACGCAGTATTTT. Translated, it gives CASSWTGGRLNAGTDTQYF.